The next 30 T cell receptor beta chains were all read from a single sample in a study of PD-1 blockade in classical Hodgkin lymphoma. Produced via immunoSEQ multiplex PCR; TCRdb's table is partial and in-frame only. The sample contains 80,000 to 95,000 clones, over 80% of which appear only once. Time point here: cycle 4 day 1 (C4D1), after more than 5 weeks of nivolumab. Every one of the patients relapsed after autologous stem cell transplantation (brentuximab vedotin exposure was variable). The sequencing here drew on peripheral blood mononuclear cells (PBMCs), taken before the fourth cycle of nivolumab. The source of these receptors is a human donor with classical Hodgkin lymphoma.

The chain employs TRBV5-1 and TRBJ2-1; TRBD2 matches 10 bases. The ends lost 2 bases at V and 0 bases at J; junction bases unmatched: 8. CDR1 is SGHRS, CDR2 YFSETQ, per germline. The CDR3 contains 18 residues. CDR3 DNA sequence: TGCGCCAGCAGCTTAGGCCTAGCGGGAGTGGGCTCCTACAATGAGCAGTTCTTC. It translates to CASSLGLAGVGSYNEQFF.

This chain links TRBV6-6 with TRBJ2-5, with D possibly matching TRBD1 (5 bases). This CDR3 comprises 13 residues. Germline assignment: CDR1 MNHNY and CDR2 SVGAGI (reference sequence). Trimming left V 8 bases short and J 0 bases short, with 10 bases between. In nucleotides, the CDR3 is TGTGCCAGCGGTCAGGGAAACCAAGAGACCCAGTACTTC. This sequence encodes CASGQGNQETQYF.

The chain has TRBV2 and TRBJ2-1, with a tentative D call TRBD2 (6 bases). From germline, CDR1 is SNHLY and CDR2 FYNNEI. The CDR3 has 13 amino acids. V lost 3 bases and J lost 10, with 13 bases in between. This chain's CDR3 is CASSEMGLTEQFF. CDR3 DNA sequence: TGTGCCAGCAGTGAGATGGGACTTACGGAGCAGTTCTTC.

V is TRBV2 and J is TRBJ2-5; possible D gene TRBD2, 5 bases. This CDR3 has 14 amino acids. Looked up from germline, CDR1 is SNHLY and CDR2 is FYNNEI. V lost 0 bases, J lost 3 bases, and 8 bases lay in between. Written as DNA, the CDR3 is TGTGCCAGCAGTGAAGCTGTGGGAGAAGAGACCCAGTACTTC. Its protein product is CASSEAVGEETQYF.

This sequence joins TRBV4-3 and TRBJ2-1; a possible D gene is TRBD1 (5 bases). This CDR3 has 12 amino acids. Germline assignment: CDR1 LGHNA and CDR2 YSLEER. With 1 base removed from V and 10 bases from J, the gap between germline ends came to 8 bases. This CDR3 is CASSQGGGEQFF. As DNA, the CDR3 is TGCGCCAGCAGCCAAGGGGGCGGAGAGCAGTTCTTC.

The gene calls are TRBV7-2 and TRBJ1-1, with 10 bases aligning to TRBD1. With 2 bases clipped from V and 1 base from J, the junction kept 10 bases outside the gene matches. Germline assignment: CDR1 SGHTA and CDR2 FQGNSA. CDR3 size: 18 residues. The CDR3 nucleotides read TGTGCCAGCAGCTTAAGGACGACAGGGGGCGGCTCGAACACTGAAGCTTTCTTT. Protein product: CASSLRTTGGGSNTEAFF.

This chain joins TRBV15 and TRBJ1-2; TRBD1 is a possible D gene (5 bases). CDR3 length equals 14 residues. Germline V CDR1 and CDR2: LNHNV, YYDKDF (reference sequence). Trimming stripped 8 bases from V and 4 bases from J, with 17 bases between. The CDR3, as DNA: TGTGCCACCGCCCCACGGCAGGGCCCCTATGGCTACACCTTC. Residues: CATAPRQGPYGYTF.

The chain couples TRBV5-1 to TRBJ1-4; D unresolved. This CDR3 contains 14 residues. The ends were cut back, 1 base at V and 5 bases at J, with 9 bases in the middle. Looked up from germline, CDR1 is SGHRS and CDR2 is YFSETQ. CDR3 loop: CASSLMNPNEKLFF. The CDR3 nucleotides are TGCGCCAGCAGCTTGATGAACCCAAATGAAAAACTGTTTTTT.

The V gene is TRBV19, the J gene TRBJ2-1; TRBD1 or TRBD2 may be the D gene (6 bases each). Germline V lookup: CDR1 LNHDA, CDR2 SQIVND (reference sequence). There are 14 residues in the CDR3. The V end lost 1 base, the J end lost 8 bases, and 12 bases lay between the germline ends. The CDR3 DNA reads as TGTGCCAGTAGTATAGCCGGGGGCAGGGATGAGCAGTTCTTC. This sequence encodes CASSIAGGRDEQFF.

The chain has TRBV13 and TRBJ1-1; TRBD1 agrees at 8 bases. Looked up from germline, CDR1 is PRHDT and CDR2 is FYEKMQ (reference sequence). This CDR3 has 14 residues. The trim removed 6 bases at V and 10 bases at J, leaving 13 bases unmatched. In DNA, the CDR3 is TGTGCCAGCAGTCCTCAGGGGGCTTCTCTGATAGCTTTCTTT. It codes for CASSPQGASLIAFF.

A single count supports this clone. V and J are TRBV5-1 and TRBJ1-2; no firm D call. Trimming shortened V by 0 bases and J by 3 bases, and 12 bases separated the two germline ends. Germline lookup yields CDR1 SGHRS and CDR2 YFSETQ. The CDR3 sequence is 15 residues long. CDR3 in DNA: TGCGCCAGCAGCTTGGCCCGTGACGGAGACTATGGCTACACCTTC. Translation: CASSLARDGDYGYTF.

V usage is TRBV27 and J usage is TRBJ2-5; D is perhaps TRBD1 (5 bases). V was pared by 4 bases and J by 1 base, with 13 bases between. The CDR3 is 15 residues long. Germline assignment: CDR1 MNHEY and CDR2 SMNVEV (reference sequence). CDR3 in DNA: TGTGCCAGCAGTTCCTTGGGGCAGTTCCAAGAGACCCAGTACTTC. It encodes CASSSLGQFQETQYF.

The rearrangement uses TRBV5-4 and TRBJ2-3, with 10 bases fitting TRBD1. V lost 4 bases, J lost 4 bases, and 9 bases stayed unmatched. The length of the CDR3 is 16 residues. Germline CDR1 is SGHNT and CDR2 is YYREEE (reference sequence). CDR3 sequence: CASSPSRDRGSDTQYF. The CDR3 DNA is TGTGCCAGCAGCCCATCCCGGGACAGGGGATCAGATACGCAGTATTTT.

CDR3 sequence (DNA): TGCGCCAGCAGCTTTCCCGCGGGAGGGAGGGGGCATACCTACAATGAGCAGTTCTTC. Translated: CASSFPAGGRGHTYNEQFF. The V gene is TRBV5-1, the J gene TRBJ2-1, with 9 bases identical to TRBD2. Germline assignment: CDR1 SGHRS and CDR2 YFSETQ. The CDR3 consists of 19 residues. V dropped 2 bases and J dropped 2; count of bases not matched to a gene: 14.

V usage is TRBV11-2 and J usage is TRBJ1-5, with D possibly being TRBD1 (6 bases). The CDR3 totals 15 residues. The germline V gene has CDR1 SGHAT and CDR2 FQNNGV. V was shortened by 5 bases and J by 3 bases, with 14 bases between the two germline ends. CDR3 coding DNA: TGTGCCAGCAGCCCCAACCGACAGGTCAATCAGCCCCAGCATTTT. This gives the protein CASSPNRQVNQPQHF. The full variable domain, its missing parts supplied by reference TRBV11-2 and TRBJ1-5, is EAGVAQSPRYKIIEKRQSVAFWCNPISGHATLYWYQQILGQGPKLLIQFQNNGVVDDSQLPKDRFSAERLKGVDSTLKIQPAKLEDSAVYLCASSPNRQVNQPQHFGDGTRLSIL.

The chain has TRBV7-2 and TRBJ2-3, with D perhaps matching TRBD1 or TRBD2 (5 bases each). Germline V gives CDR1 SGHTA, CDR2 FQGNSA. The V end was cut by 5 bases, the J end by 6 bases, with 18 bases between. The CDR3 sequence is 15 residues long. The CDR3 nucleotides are TGTGCCAGCAGCCCCCCCGGGACGACTTGGGATACGCAGTATTTT. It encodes CASSPPGTTWDTQYF.

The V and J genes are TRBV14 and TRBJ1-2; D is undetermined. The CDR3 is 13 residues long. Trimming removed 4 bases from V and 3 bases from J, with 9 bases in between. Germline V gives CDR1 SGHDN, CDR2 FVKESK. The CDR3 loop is CASSPELDYGYTF. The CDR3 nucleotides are TGTGCCAGCAGCCCGGAGTTGGACTATGGCTACACCTTC.

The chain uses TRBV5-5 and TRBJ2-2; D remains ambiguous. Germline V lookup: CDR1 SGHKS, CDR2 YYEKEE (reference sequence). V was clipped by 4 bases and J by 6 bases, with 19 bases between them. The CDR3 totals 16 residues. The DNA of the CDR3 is TGTGCCAGCAGCCAACCTGGGGTTCAAAAGCCCGGGGAGCTGTTTTTT. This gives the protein CASSQPGVQKPGELFF.

In DNA, the CDR3 is TGTGCCAGCAGGAGGACAGGGACGGACGAGCAGTACTTC. This gives the protein CASRRTGTDEQYF. The chain joins TRBV28 to TRBJ2-7; 8 nucleotides agree with TRBD1. The V gene's germline CDR1 is MDHEN and CDR2 SYDVKM. The CDR3 loop spans 13 amino acids. After removal of 6 bases from V and 5 bases from J, the junction contained 6 bases not matched to a gene. The full variable domain, with the rest looked up from reference TRBV28 and TRBJ2-7, is DVKVTQSSRYLVKRTGEKVFLECVQDMDHENMFWYRQDPGLGLRLIYFSYDVKMKEKGDIPEGYSVSREKKERFSLILESASTNQTSMYLCASRRTGTDEQYFGPGTRLTVT.

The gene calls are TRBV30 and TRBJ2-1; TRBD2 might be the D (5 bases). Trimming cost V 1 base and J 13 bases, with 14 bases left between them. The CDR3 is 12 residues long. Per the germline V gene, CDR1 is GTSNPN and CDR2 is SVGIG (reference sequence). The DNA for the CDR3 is TGTGCCTGGAGTGGGACGGGGAACATTCAGTTCTTC. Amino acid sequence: CAWSGTGNIQFF.

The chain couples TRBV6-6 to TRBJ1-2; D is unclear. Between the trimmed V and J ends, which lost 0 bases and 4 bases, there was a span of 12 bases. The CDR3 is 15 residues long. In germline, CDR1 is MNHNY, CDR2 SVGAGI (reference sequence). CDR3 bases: TGTGCCAGCAGTTACTCGAAGGTGACACGCTATGGCTACACCTTC. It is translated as CASSYSKVTRYGYTF.

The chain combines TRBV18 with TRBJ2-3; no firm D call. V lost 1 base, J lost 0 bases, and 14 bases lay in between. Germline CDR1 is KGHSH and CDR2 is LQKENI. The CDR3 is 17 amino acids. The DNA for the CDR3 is TGTGCCAGCTCACCACGCTCGCGGCACCAGAGCACAGATACGCAGTATTTT. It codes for CASSPRSRHQSTDTQYF.

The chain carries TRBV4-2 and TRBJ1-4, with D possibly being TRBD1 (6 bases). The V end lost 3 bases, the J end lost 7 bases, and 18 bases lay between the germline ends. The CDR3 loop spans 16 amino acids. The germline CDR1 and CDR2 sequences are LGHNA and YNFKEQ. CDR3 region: CASSHPPAGAIEKLFF. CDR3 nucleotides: TGTGCCAGCAGCCACCCCCCGGCAGGGGCTATTGAAAAACTGTTTTTT.

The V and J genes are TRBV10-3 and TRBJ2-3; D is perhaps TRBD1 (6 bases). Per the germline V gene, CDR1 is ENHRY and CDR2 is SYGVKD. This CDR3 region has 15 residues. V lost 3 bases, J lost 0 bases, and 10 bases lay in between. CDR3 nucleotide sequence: TGTGCCATCAGTGATGGGGGCCAGAGCACAGATACGCAGTATTTT. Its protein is CAISDGGQSTDTQYF.

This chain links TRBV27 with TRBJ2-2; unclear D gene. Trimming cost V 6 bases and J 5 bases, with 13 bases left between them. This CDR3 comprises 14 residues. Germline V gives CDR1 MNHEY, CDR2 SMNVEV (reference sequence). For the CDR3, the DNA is TGTGCCAGCAGGGGCCTGGCAGCGACCGGGGAGCTGTTTTTT. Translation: CASRGLAATGELFF.

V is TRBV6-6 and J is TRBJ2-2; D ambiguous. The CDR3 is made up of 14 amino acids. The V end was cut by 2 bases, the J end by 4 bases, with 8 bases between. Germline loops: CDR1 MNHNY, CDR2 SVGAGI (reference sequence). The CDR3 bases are TGTGCCAGCAGTTACGAGGCTCCCACCGGGGAGCTGTTTTTT. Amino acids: CASSYEAPTGELFF.

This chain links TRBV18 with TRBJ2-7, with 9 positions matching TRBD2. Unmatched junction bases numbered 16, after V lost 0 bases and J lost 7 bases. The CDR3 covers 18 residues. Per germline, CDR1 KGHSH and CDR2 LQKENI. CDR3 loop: CASSPPGAGTGLAREQYF. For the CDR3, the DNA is TGTGCCAGCTCACCACCCGGGGCAGGGACGGGACTAGCAAGGGAGCAGTACTTC. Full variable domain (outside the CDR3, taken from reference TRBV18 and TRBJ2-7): NAGVMQNPRHLVRRRGQEARLRCSPMKGHSHVYWYRQLPEEGLKFMVYLQKENIIDESGMPKERFSAEFPKEGPSILRIQQVVRGDSAAYFCASSPPGAGTGLAREQYFGPGTRLTVT.

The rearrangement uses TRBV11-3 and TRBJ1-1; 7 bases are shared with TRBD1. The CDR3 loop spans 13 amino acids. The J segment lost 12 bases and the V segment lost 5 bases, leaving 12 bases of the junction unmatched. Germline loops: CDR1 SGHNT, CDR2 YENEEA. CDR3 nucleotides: TGTGCCAGCAGCCAGGGGGGAGGGGGCCTGACTTTCTTT. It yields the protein CASSQGGGGLTFF.

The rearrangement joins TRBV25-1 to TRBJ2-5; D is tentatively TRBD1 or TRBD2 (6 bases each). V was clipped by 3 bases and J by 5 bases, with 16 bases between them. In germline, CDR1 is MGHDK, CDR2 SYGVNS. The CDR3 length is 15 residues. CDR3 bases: TGTGCCAGCAGTGATGTAGGGGGGACGGGGGAGACCCAGTACTTC. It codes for CASSDVGGTGETQYF. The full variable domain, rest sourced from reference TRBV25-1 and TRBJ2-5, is EADIYQTPRYLVIGTGKKITLECSQTMGHDKMYWYQQDPGMELHLIHYSYGVNSTEKGDLSSESTVSRIRTEHFPLTLESARPSHTSQYLCASSDVGGTGETQYFGPGTRLLVL.

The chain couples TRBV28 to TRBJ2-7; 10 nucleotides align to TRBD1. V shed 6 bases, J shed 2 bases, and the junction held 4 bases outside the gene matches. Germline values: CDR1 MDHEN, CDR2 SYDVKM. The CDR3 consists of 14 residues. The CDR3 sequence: CASSLGTGAYEQYF. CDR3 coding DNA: TGTGCCAGCAGCCTCGGGACAGGGGCCTACGAGCAGTACTTC.